The 7 T cell receptor beta chains reported below all come from one sample, sequenced in a study of blood T cell repertoires in COVID-19 (TCRdb year 2020). The library was built by means of the immunoSEQ multiplex PCR assay. As stored in TCRdb, this immuneACCESS dataset retains in-frame rearrangements with V and J assigned. A fraction of the clones does not appear; measured against another copy, unresolved V genes explain less than half of the discrepancy, and the remainder lacks a known reason. For this sample the table gives under 250,000 clones, of which roughly 84% were detected only once. Around 25% of the sample goes to the ten largest clones. The sequenced material came from peripheral blood. The receptors originated from a man aged 35 to 55 with acute or convalescent COVID-19.

J is TRBJ1-2 and V is TRBV5-5, with D possibly matching TRBD1 (6 bases). The CDR3 has 16 amino acids. Germline V gene lookup returns CDR1 SGHKS and CDR2 YYEKEE (reference sequence). Trimming removed 4 bases at V and 1 base at J, with 17 bases between. The CDR3 loop reads CASSLPTGGGNYGYTF. CDR3 in DNA: TGTGCCAGCAGCCTCCCGACAGGCGGGGGTAACTATGGCTACACCTTC.

This clone has a single count. The chain employs TRBV4-2 and TRBJ2-7; 14 bases are a match to TRBD2. Trimming cost V 4 bases and J 3 bases; bases outside gene matches: 5. Looked up from germline, CDR1 is LGHNA and CDR2 is YNFKEQ. The CDR3 runs 16 residues. The CDR3 sequence is CASSLGTSGSSYEQYF. CDR3 nucleotides: TGTGCCAGCAGCCTCGGGACTAGCGGGAGCAGCTACGAGCAGTACTTC.

The chain combines TRBV12-3 or TRBV12-4 with TRBJ1-2; 7 bases are a match to TRBD1. The CDR3 runs 13 residues. The V and J ends lost 4 bases and 4 bases, in that order; junction bases with no gene match: 3. The CDR3 loop is CASSWGTAYGYTF. CDR3 coding DNA: TGTGCCAGCAGTTGGGGGACAGCCTATGGCTACACCTTC.

The rearrangement uses TRBV28 and TRBJ2-3; TRBD2 matches at 8 bases. The CDR3 sequence is 14 residues long. J gave up 4 bases and V 8 bases, and 8 bases lay outside the gene matches. CDR1 is MDHEN and CDR2 is SYDVKM in the germline V gene. CDR3 in amino acids: CASLKSGRPDTQYF. CDR3 DNA: TGTGCCAGCCTTAAGAGCGGGAGACCAGATACGCAGTATTTT.

This clone was seen a single time. The V call is TRBV6-6, the J call TRBJ2-5, with 7 bases that match TRBD2. Germline CDR1 MNHNY, CDR2 SVGAGI (reference sequence). The CDR3 is made up of 14 amino acids. V dropped 2 bases and J dropped 2; count of bases not matched to a gene: 2. DNA for the CDR3: TGTGCCAGCAGTTACGGGGGGGGGCAAGAGACCCAGTACTTC. Encoded protein: CASSYGGGQETQYF.

The chain uses TRBV5-1 and TRBJ1-1; weak D call: TRBD1 (5 bases). Trimming pared 5 bases from V and 0 bases from J, leaving 11 bases between. The CDR3 is 14 amino acids. Germline V CDR1 and CDR2: SGHRS, YFSETQ. The CDR3 spells CASRQDSMNTEAFF. The CDR3, as DNA: TGCGCCAGCAGACAAGACAGCATGAACACTGAAGCTTTCTTT.

CDR3 DNA: TGTGCCAGCTCAGCGACAGGAGCGAACTCTGGAAACACCATATATTTT. Amino acids: CASSATGANSGNTIYF. The chain couples TRBV18 to TRBJ1-3; a weak D match, TRBD1 (6 bases). This CDR3 comprises 16 residues. In germline, CDR1 is KGHSH, CDR2 LQKENI. The ends were cut back, 5 bases at V and 0 bases at J, with 14 bases in the middle.